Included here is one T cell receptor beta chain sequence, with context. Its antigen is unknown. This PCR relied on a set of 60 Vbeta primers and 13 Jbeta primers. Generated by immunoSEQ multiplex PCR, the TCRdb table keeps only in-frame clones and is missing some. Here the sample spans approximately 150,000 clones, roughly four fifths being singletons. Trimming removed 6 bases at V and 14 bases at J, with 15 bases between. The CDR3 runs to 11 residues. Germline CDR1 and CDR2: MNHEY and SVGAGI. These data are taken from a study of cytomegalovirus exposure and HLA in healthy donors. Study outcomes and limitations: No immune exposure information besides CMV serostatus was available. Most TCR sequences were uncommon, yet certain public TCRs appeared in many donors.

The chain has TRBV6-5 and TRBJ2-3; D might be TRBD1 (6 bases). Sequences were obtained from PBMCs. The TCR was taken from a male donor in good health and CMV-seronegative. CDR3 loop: CASRRDTDLYF. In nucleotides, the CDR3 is TGTGCCAGCAGAAGGGACACCGACTTGTATTTT.